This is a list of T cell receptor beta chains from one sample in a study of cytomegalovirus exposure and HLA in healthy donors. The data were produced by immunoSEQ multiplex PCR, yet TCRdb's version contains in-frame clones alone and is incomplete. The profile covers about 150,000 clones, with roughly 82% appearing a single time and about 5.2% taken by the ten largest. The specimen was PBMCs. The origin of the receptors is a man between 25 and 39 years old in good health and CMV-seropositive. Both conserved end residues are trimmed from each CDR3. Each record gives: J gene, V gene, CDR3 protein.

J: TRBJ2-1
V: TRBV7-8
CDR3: ASSRRGNEQF

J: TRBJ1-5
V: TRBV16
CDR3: ASSQSGGQPQH

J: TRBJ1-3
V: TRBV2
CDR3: ASCRQVYSGNTIY

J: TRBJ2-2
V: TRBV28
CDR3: ASSSRFGELF

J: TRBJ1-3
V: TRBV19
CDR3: ASSIETGLSGNTIY

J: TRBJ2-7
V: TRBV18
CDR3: ASSPNRGAGEQY

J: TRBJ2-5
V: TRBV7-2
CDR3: ASSQAGVGTQY

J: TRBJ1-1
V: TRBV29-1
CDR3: SVRRGNTEAF

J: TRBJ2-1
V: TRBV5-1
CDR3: ASSFHGSENNEQF

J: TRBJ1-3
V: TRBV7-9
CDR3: ASSLAGGVGGNTIY

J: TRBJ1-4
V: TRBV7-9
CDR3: SSSLGELGRGLRTEKLF

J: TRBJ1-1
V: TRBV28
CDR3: ASSLAGTVNTEAF

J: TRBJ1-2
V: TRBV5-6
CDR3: ASSLTGGVCT

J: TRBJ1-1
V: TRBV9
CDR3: ASSIGQNLEAF

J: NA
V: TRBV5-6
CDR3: ASRGGLAASYEQY

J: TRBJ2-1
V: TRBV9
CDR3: ASSVVLAGGNEQF

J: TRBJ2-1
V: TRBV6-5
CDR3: ASRQAGGGNEQF

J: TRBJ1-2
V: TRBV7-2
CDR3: ASSRRGTGNYGYT

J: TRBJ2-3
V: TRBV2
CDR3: ASSGQYTDTQY

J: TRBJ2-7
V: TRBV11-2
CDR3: ASSPNRVISYEQY

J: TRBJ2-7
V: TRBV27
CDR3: ASSKTVSAWYEQY

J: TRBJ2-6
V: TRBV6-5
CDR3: ASSYSRSSGANVLT

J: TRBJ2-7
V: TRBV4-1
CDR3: ASSPPGGPNYEQY

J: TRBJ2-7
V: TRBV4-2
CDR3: ASSHSSVSSYEQY

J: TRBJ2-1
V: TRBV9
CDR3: ASSALPGANNEQF

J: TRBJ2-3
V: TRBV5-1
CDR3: ASSFLTDTQY

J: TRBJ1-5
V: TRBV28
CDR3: ASRGNLGQGGGAQH

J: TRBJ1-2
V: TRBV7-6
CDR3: ASSPNGQGSGYT

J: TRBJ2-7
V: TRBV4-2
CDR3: ASSQEWSSYEQY

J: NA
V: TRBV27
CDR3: ASSFTTSGYEQY

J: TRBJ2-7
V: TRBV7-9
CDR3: ASSLGETSGTYEQY

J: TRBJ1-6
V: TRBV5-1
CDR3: ASSLGWGQVNSPLH

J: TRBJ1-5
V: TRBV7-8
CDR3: ASSLAAGLNRPQH

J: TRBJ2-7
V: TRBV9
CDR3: ASSVGTGHYEQY

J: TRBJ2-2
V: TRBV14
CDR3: ASSRINTGELF

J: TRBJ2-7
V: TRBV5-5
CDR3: ASSPGLAMPYEQY

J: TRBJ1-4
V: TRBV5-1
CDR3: ASSTGDRAEKLF

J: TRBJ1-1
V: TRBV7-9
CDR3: ASSVRGNPNTEAF

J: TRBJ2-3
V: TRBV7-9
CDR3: ASSSIAGGTDTQY

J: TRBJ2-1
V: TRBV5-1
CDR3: ASSLVGDPYNEQF

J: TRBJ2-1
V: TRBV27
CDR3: ASSSLSGHEQF

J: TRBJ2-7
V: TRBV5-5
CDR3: ASSWTGDEQY

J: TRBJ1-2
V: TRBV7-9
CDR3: ASSSHRNNYGYT

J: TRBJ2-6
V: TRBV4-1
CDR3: ASSPDRAANSGANVLT

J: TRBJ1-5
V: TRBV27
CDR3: ASSSGGYGNQPQH

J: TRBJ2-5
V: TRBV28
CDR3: ASSAGGEGETQY

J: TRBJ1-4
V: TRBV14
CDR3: ASSRLRTGSNEKLF

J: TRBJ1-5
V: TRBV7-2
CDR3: ASSLDRFSGQPQH

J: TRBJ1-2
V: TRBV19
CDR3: ASSIPGGADYGYT

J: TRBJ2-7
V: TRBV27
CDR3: ASSLSPRQGGPYEQY

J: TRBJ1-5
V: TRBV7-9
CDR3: ASSPGTARGQPQH